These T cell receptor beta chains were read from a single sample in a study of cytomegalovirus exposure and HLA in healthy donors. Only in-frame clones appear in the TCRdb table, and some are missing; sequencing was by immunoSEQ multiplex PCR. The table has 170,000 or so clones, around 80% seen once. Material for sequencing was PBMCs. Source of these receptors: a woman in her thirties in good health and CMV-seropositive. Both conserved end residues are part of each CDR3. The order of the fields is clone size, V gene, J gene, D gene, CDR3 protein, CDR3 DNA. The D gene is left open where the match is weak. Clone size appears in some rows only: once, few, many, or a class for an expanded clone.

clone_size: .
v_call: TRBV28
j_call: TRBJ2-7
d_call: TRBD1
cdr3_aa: CASSLNLGQAVGYEQYF
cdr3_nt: TGTGCCAGCAGTTTAAACCTAGGACAGGCCGTGGGGTACGAGCAGTACTTC

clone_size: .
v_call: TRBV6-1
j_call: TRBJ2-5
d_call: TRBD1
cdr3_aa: CASSGLSGTGGETQYF
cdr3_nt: TGTGCCAGCAGTGGGCTCTCTGGGACAGGGGGCGAGACCCAGTACTTC

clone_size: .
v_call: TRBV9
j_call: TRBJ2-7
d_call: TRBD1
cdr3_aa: CASSPTPGGAGYEQYF
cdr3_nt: TGTGCCAGCAGCCCGACCCCAGGGGGCGCCGGCTACGAGCAGTACTTC

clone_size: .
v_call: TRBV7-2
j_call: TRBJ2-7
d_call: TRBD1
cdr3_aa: CASSSYRGPYEQYF
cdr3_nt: TGTGCCAGCAGCTCCTACAGGGGGCCCTACGAGCAGTACTTC

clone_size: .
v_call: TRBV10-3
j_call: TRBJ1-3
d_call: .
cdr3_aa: CAISDTWTVGNTIYF
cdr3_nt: TGTGCCATCAGTGATACTTGGACAGTGGGGAACACCATATATTTT

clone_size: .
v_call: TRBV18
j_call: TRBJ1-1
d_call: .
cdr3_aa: CASSPTTGNTEAFF
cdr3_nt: TGTGCCAGCTCACCAACTACGGGGAACACTGAAGCTTTCTTT

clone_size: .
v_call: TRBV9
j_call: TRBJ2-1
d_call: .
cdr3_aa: CASSALTRYNEQFF
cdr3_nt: TGTGCCAGCAGCGCTTTAACTAGATACAATGAGCAGTTCTTC

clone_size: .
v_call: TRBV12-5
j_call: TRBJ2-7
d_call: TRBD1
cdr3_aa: CASAATGSYEQYF
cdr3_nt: TGTGCTAGTGCAGCGACAGGGTCCTACGAGCAGTACTTC

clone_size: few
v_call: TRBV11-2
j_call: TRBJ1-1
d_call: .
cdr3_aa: CASSLEGGITEAFF
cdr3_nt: TGTGCCAGCAGCTTAGAGGGGGGAATCACTGAAGCTTTCTTT

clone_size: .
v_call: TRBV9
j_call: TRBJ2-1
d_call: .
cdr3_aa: CASSVVGSSYNEQFF
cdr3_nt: TGTGCCAGCAGCGTAGTAGGGAGCTCCTACAATGAGCAGTTCTTC

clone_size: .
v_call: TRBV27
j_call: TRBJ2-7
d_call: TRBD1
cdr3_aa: CASSSGTGGYEQYF
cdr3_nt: TGTGCCAGCAGCTCCGGGACAGGGGGTTACGAGCAGTACTTC

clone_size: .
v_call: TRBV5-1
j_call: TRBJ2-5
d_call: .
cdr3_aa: CASSSGQGGQETQYF
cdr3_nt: TGCGCCAGCAGTTCAGGGCAAGGGGGTCAAGAGACCCAGTACTTC

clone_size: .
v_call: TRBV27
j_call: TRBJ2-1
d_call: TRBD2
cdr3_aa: CASSLSSGTRIYNEQFF
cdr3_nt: TGTGCCAGCAGTTTATCTTCCGGGACTAGAATATACAATGAGCAGTTCTTC

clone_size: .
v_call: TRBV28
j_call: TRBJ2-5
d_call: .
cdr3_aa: CASRVPVGRGQETQYF
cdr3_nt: TGTGCCAGCAGGGTCCCGGTCGGCAGGGGCCAAGAGACCCAGTACTTC

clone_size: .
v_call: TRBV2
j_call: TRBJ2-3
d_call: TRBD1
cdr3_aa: CASQDRGIADTQYF
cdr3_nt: TGTGCCAGTCAGGACAGGGGCATCGCAGATACGCAGTATTTT

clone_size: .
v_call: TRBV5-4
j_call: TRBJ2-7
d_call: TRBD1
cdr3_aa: CASSPGTGASYEQYF
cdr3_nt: TGTGCCAGCAGCCCGGGGACAGGGGCCTCCTACGAGCAGTACTTC

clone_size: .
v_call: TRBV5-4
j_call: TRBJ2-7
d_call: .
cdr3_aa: CASSLYSNYEQYF
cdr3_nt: TGTGCCAGCAGCTTGTACTCCAACTACGAGCAGTACTTC

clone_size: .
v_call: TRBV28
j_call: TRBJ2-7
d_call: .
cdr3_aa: CASSLQGFPYEQYF
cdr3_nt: TGTGCCAGCAGTTTACAGGGGTTCCCCTACGAGCAGTACTTC

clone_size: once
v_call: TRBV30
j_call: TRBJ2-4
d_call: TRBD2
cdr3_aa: CAWGDSGSTNIQYF
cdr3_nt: TGTGCCTGGGGTGATAGCGGGAGCACAAACATTCAGTACTTC

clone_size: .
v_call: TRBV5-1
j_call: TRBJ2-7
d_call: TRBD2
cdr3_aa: CASSLTVGAGGYEQYF
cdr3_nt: TGCGCCAGCAGCTTGACCGTGGGAGCGGGAGGGTACGAGCAGTACTTC

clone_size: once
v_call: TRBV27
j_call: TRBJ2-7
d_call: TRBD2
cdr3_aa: CASSISGLGAYEQYF
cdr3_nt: TGTGCCAGCAGTATATCGGGACTAGGGGCCTACGAGCAGTACTTC

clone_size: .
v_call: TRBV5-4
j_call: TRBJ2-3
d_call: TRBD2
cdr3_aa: CASSSSGRGAPDTQYF
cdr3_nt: TGTGCCAGCAGCTCTAGCGGGAGGGGGGCCCCAGATACGCAGTATTTT

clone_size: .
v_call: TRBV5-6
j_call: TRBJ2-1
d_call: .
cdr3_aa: CASSPYSYNEQFF
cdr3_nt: TGTGCCAGCAGCCCCTATTCGTACAATGAGCAGTTCTTC

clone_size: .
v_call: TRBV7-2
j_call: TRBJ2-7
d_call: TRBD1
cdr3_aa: CASSLGTGAEQYF
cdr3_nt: TGTGCCAGCAGCTTAGGGACAGGGGCTGAGCAGTACTTC

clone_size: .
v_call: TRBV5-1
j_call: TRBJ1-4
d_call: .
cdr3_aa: CASSFDRLNEKLFF
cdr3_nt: TGCGCCAGCAGCTTTGACAGGCTTAATGAAAAACTGTTTTTT

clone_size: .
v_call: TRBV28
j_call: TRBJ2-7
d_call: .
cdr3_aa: CASSFSPSSAPYEQYF
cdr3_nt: TGTGCCAGCAGTTTTTCCCCTTCTAGCGCACCCTACGAGCAGTACTTC

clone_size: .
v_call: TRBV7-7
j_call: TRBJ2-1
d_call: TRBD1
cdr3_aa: CASSFGTGGSYNEQFF
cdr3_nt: TGTGCCAGCAGCTTTGGGACAGGGGGGTCCTACAATGAGCAGTTCTTC

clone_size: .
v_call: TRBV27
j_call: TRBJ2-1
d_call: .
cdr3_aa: CASSPPGVYNEQFF
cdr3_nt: TGTGCCAGCAGTCCCCCCGGGGTATACAATGAGCAGTTCTTC

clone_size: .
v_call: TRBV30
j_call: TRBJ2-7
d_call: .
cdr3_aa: CAWRARGASYEQYF
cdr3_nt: TGTGCCTGGAGGGCCAGGGGAGCGTCCTACGAGCAGTACTTC

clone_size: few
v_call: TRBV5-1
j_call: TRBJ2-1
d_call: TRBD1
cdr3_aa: CASSLVGQGVDEQFF
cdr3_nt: TGCGCCAGCAGCTTGGTGGGACAGGGGGTCGATGAGCAGTTCTTC

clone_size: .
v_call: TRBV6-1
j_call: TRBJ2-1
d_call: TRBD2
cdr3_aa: CASRLQAGGGNEQFF
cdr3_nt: TGTGCCAGCAGGTTACAAGCGGGAGGGGGCAATGAGCAGTTCTTC